This record looks at one TCR beta chain sequence and its context. The junction departs from germline at one end; a sequencing error may be responsible. The record originates from a study of blood T cell repertoires in COVID-19. Study in general: The cDNA or gDNA used as material had been derived from T cells, B-cell-depleted T cells, or PBMCs.

The Seattle patients joined while their infection was active and were tracked longitudinally afterward. CDR3 length: 16 residues. The V gene's germline CDR1 is SSHAT and CDR2 FNYEAQ (reference sequence). How the authors handled the data: Amplification of reference gene primers provided the estimated nucleated cell counts. Sequencing used immunoSEQ multiplex PCR; TCRdb keeps in-frame clones, though not all of them. V, J and clone size reflect that table, while D and trimming were determined from the DNA. The sample lists about 370,000 clones, about 87% occurring once. This receptor was taken from a woman aged 25-40 years with COVID-19, enrolled during active disease. The rearrangement uses TRBV7-7 and TRBJ2-3; D possibly corresponds to TRBD2 (6 bases). Sequenced input: peripheral blood. CDR3 sequence: CASSPGRRRGTDTQYF. CDR3 bases: TGTGCTAGCAGCCCGGGACGGAGGAGGGGTACAGATACGCAGTATTTT.